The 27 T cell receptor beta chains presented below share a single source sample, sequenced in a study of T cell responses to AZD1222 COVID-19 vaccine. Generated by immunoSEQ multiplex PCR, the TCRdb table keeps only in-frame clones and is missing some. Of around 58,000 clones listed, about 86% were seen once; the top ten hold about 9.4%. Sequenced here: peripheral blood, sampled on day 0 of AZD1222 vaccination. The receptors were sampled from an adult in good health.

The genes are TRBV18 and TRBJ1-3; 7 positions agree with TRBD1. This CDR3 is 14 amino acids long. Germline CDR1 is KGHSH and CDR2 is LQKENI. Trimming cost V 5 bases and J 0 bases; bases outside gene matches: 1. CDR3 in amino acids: CASSRDSSGNTIYF. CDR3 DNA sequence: TGTGCCAGCTCAAGGGACAGCTCTGGAAACACCATATATTTT. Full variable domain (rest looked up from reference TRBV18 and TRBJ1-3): NAGVMQNPRHLVRRRGQEARLRCSPMKGHSHVYWYRQLPEEGLKFMVYLQKENIIDESGMPKERFSAEFPKEGPSILRIQQVVRGDSAAYFCASSRDSSGNTIYFGEGSWLTVV.

CDR3 DNA sequence: TGTGCCAGCAGCCTGGGCTCCTACAATGAGCAGTTCTTC. Protein sequence: CASSLGSYNEQFF. This rearrangement joins TRBV5-8 to TRBJ2-1; D unresolved. CDR1 is SGHTS and CDR2 is YDEGEE in the germline V gene. This CDR3 contains 13 residues. V was trimmed by 4 bases and J by 0 bases, leaving 5 bases between them.

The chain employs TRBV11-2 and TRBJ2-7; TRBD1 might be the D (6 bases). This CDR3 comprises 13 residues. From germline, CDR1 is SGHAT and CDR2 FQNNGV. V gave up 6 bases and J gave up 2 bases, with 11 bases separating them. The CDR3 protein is CASRPGHPYEQYF. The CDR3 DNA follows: TGTGCCAGCAGACCGGGACATCCCTACGAGCAGTACTTC. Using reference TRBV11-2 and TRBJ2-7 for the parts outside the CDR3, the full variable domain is EAGVAQSPRYKIIEKRQSVAFWCNPISGHATLYWYQQILGQGPKLLIQFQNNGVVDDSQLPKDRFSAERLKGVDSTLKIQPAKLEDSAVYLCASRPGHPYEQYFGPGTRLTVT.

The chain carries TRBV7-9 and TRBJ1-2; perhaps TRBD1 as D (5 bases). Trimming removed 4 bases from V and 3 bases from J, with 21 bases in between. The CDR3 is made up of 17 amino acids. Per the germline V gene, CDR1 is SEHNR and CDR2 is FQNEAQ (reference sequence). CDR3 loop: CASSSSRDPRKDYGYTF. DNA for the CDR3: TGTGCCAGCAGCTCCTCACGGGACCCCCGTAAAGACTATGGCTACACCTTC.

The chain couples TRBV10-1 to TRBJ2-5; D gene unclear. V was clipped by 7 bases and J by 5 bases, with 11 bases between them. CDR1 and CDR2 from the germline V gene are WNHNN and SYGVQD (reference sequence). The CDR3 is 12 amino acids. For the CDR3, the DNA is TGCGCCAGCACTCCGGACGCTGAGACCCAGTACTTC. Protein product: CASTPDAETQYF.

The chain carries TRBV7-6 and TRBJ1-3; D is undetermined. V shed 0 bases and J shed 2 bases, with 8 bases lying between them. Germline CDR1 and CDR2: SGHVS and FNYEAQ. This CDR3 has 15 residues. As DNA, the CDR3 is TGTGCCAGCAGCTTAGCAGCTGGGGCTGGAAACACCATATATTTT. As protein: CASSLAAGAGNTIYF.

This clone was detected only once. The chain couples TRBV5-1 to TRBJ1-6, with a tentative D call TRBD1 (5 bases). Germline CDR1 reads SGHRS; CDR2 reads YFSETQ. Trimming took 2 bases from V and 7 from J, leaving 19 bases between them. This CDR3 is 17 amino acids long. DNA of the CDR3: TGCGCCAGCAGCTTCCAGGGTGGTTGGGGTGTCAATTCACCCCTCCACTTT. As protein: CASSFQGGWGVNSPLHF. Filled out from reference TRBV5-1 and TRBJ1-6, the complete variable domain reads KAGVTQTPRYLIKTRGQQVTLSCSPISGHRSVSWYQQTPGQGLQFLFEYFSETQRNKGNFPGRFSGRQFSNSRSEMNVSTLELGDSALYLCASSFQGGWGVNSPLHFGNGTRLTVT.

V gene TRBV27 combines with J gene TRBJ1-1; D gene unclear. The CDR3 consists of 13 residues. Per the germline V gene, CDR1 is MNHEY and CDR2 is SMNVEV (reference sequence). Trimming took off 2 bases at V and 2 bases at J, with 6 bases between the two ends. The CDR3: CASSLALNTEAFF. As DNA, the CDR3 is TGTGCCAGCAGTTTAGCCCTAAACACTGAAGCTTTCTTT.

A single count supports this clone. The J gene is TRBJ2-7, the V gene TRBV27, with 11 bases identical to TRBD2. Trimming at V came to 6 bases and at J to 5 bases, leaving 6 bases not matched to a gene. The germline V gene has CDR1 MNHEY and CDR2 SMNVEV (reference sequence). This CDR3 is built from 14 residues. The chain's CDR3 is CASRTSGSHDEQYF. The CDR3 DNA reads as TGTGCCAGCAGAACTAGCGGGAGTCACGACGAGCAGTACTTC.

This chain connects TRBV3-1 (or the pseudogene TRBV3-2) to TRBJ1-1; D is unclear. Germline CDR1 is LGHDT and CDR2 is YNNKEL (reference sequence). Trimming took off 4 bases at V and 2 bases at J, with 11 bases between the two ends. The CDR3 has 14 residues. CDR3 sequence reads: CASSPRTGNTEAFF. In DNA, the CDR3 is TGTGCCAGCAGCCCAAGGACGGGTAACACTGAAGCTTTCTTT.

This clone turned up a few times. CDR3 sequence: CASSDSGTYNEQFF. The CDR3 DNA follows: TGTGCCAGCAGTGATAGCGGGACCTACAATGAGCAGTTCTTC. The gene calls are TRBV28 and TRBJ2-1; TRBD2 matches 8 bases. This CDR3 has 14 amino acids. Trimming removed 5 bases from V and 2 bases from J; junction bases left unmatched: 2. The germline V gene has CDR1 MDHEN and CDR2 SYDVKM.

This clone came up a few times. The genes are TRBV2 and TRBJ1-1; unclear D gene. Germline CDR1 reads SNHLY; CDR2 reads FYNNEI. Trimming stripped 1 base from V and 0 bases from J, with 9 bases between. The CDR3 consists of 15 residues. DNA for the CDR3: TGTGCCAGCAGTGAAGAGCGGGCAGTGAACACTGAAGCTTTCTTT. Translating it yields CASSEERAVNTEAFF. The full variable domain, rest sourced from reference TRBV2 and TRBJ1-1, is EPEVTQTPSHQVTQMGQEVILRCVPISNHLYFYWYRQILGQKVEFLVSFYNNEISEKSEIFDDQFSVERPDGSNFTLKIRSTKLEDSAMYFCASSEERAVNTEAFFGQGTRLTVV.

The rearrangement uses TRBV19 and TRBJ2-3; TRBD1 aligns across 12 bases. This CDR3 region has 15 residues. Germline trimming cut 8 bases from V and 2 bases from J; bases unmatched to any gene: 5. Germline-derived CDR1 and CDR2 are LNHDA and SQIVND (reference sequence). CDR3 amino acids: CASHPGQGATDTQYF. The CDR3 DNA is TGTGCCAGTCACCCGGGACAGGGGGCCACAGATACGCAGTATTTT.

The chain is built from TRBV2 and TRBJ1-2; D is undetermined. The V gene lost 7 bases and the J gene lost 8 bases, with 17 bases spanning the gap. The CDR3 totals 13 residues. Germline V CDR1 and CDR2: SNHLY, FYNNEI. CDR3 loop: CASIKERASGYTF. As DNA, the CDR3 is TGTGCCAGCATCAAAGAAAGAGCTAGCGGCTACACCTTC.

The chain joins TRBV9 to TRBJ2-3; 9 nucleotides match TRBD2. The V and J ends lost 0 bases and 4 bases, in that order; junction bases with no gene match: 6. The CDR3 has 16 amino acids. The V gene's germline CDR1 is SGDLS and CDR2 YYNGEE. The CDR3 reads CASSVVSGGSADTQYF. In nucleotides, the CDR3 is TGTGCCAGCAGCGTAGTTAGCGGGGGTAGCGCAGATACGCAGTATTTT.

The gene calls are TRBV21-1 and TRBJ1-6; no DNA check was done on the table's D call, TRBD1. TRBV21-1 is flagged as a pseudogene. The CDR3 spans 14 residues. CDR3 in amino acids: CASSEDRGNSPLHF. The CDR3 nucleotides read TGTGCCAGCAGCGAAGACAGGGGAAATTCACCCCTCCACTTT.

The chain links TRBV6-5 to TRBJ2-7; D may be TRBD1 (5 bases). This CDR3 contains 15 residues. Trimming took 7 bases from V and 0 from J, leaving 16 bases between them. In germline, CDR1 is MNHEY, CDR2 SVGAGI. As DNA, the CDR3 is TGTGCCAGCACTTCCTCAGGGTCATACTCCTACGAGCAGTACTTC. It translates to CASTSSGSYSYEQYF.

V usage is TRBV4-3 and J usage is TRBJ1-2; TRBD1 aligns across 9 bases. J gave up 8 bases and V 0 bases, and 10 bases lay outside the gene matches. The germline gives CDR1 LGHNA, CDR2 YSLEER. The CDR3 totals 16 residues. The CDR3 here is CASSQEVRTGVNGYTF. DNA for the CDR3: TGCGCCAGCAGCCAAGAGGTCCGGACAGGGGTTAACGGCTACACCTTC.

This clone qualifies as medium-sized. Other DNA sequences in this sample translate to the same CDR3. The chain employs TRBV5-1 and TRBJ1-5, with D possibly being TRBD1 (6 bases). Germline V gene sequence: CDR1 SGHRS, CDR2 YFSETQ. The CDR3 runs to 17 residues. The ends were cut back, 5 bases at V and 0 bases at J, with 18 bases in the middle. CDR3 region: CASRDAGGSYSNQPQHF. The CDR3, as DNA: TGCGCCAGCAGGGATGCGGGGGGCTCATATAGCAATCAGCCCCAGCATTTT.

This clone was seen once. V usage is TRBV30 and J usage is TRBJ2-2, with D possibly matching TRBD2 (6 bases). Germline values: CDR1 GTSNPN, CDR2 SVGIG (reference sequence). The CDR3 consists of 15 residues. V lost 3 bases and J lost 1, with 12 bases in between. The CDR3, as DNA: TGTGCCTGGAGGCCGGGACTTTGGAACACCGGGGAGCTGTTTTTT. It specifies CAWRPGLWNTGELFF. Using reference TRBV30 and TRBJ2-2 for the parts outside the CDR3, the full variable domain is SQTIHQWPATLVQPVGSPLSLECTVEGTSNPNLYWYRQAAGRGLQLLFYSVGIGQISSEVPQNLSASRPQDRQFILSSKKLLLSDSGFYLCAWRPGLWNTGELFFGEGSRLTVL.

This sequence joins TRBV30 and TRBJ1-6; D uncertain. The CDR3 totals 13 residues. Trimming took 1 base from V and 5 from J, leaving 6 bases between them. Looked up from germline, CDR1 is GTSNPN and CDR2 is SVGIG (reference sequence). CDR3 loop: CAWSGGDNSPLHF. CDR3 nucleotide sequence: TGTGCCTGGAGTGGCGGTGATAATTCACCCCTCCACTTT.

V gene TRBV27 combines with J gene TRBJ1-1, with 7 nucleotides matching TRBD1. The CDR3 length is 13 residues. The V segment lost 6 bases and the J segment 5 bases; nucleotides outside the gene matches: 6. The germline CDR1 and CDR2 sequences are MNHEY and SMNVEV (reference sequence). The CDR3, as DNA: TGTGCCAGCAGCCGGACAGGAAGTACTGAAGCTTTCTTT. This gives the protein CASSRTGSTEAFF.

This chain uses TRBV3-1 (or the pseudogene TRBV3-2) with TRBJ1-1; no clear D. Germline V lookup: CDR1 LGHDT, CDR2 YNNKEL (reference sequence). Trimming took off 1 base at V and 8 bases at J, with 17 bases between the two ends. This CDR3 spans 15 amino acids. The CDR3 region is CASSQVYRSLQEAFF. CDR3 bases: TGTGCCAGCAGCCAAGTTTACCGGAGCCTCCAAGAAGCTTTCTTT.

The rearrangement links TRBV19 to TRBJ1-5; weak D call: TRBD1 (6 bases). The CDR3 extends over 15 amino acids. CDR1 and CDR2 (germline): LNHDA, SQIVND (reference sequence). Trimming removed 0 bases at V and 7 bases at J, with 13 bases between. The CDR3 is CASSIDLGGWQPQHF. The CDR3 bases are TGTGCCAGTAGTATAGATCTGGGGGGCTGGCAGCCCCAGCATTTT.

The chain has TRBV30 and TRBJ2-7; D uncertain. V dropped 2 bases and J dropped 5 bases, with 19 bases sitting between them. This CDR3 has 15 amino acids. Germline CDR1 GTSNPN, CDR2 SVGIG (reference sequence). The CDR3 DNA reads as TGTGCCTGGAGTACCCCAGGAATACGCTCAAACGAGCAGTACTTC. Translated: CAWSTPGIRSNEQYF.

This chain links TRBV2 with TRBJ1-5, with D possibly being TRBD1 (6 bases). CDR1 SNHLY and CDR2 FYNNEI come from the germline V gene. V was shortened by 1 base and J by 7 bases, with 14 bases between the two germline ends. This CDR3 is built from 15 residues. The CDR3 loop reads CASSEGVQGRQPQHF. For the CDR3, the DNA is TGTGCCAGCAGTGAAGGGGTACAGGGACGCCAGCCCCAGCATTTT.

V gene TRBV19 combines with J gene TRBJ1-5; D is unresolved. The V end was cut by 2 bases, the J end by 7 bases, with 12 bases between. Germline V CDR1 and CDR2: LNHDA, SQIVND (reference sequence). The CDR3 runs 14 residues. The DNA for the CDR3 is TGTGCCAGTAGTATATCGACATCAGGACAGCCCCAGCATTTT. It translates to CASSISTSGQPQHF.